This T cell receptor beta chain was identified in a study of PD-1 blockade in classical Hodgkin lymphoma. Every one of the patients relapsed after autologous stem cell transplantation (brentuximab vedotin exposure was variable). Through magnetic negative selection, CD8+ T cells were separated from PBMCs that had been thawed. The CDR3 runs 16 residues. Germline V gene sequence: CDR1 LGHNA, CDR2 YSLEER. The trim removed 0 bases at V and 0 bases at J, leaving 4 bases unmatched. Using immunoSEQ multiplex PCR, the repertoire was profiled, and TCRdb retains in-frame clones only, with some absent. Of roughly 11,000 clones in the sample, about four fifths are singletons; the top ten hold about two fifths.

This chain connects TRBV4-3 to TRBJ2-7, with 8 bases lining up with TRBD2. The sequence was obtained from a human donor with classical Hodgkin lymphoma. Sequencing was performed on CD8+ T cells from blood, taken at baseline. The CDR3 is CASSQDRSGSSYEQYF. The CDR3 DNA follows: TGCGCCAGCAGCCAAGATCGGAGCGGGAGCTCCTACGAGCAGTACTTC.